The 20 T cell receptor beta chains in this list originate from one sample, sequenced in a study of blood T cell repertoires in COVID-19. The protocol was immunoSEQ multiplex PCR, while the TCRdb copy is restricted to in-frame clones and leaves out a portion. The sample has over 300,000 clones; 80% to 90% are singletons. Sequencing input: peripheral blood. Source of these receptors: a woman in her forties or fifties with acute or convalescent COVID-19.

The V call is TRBV27, the J call TRBJ1-4; TRBD1 agrees at 9 bases. This CDR3 has 14 residues. The junction had 4 bases not matched to a gene; V was cut back by 3 bases and J by 8 bases. Per germline, CDR1 MNHEY and CDR2 SMNVEV (reference sequence). The CDR3 nucleotides read TGTGCCAGCAGTTTCGGGACAGGGCGCGAAAAACTGTTTTTT. Encoded protein: CASSFGTGREKLFF.

The chain couples TRBV18 to TRBJ2-1, with D perhaps matching TRBD1 (6 bases). Germline lookup yields CDR1 KGHSH and CDR2 LQKENI. There are 15 residues in the CDR3. The V and J ends lost 2 bases and 3 bases respectively, with 11 bases between them. Here the CDR3 DNA reads TGTGCCAGCTCACCATCCACAGGGCTCTACAATGAGCAGTTCTTC. It is translated as CASSPSTGLYNEQFF.

This sequence joins TRBV30 and TRBJ2-7, with TRBD1 identical over 8 bases. J lost 2 bases, V lost 5 bases, and 8 bases had no gene match. Germline CDR1 GTSNPN, CDR2 SVGIG (reference sequence). CDR3 size: 14 residues. The CDR3 sequence is CAWSTGGPTYEQYV. The CDR3 DNA sequence: TGTGCCTGGTCTACAGGGGGTCCCACCTACGAGCAGTACGTC.

This clone was counted between two and nine times. V and J are TRBV2 and TRBJ1-5; perhaps TRBD1 as D (6 bases). The V end lost 2 bases, the J end lost 7 bases, and 15 bases lay between the germline ends. This CDR3 contains 15 residues. The germline gives CDR1 SNHLY, CDR2 FYNNEI. CDR3 DNA: TGTGCCAGCAGTGAATCGAACAGGGCGTTACAGCCCCAGCATTTT. This encodes CASSESNRALQPQHF.

This clone was found a few times. One end of the junction varies from germline; a read error may be responsible. This rearrangement joins TRBV6-4 to TRBJ1-1; TRBD1 matches at 7 bases. The CDR3 covers 14 residues. Germline V CDR1 and CDR2: MRHNA, SNTAGT. CDR3 region: CASRDWDRNTEAFF. CDR3 nucleotides: TGTGCCAGCAGGGACTGGGACAGGAACACTGAAGCTTTCTTT.

The chain joins TRBV6-5 to TRBJ1-6; D gene uncertain. The CDR3 is made up of 13 amino acids. The germline V gene has CDR1 MNHEY and CDR2 SVGAGI. Trimming took off 1 base at V and 5 bases at J, with 3 bases between the two ends. DNA for the CDR3: TGTGCCAGCAGTTACTTCAATAATTCACCCCTCCACTTT. This gives the protein CASSYFNNSPLHF.

The chain is built from TRBV3-1 (or the pseudogene TRBV3-2) and TRBJ1-5, with 8 bases lining up with TRBD1. This CDR3 region has 15 residues. The germline V gene encodes CDR1 LGHDT and CDR2 YNNKEL (reference sequence). V lost 3 bases and J lost 6; bases outside the gene matches: 7. Written as DNA, the CDR3 is TGTGCCAGCAGCCAGGACAGGGCCCGCGGTCAGCCCCAGCATTTT. This translates into CASSQDRARGQPQHF.

The chain combines TRBV19 with TRBJ1-2; 9 nucleotides match TRBD1. Germline CDR1 LNHDA, CDR2 SQIVND (reference sequence). The CDR3 loop spans 15 amino acids. V lost 0 bases and J lost 5; bases outside the gene matches: 4. The CDR3 DNA reads TGTGCCAGTAGTATAGATGGACAGGGGCAGTATGGCTACACCTTC. Its protein is CASSIDGQGQYGYTF.

The V and J genes are TRBV28 and TRBJ2-3; 7 bases map to TRBD1. The germline V gene has CDR1 MDHEN and CDR2 SYDVKM. Trimming removed 4 bases from V and 6 bases from J; junction bases left unmatched: 10. The CDR3 has 15 amino acids. CDR3 protein: CASSSGQFAVDTQYF. CDR3 coding DNA: TGTGCCAGCAGTTCGGGACAGTTCGCCGTGGATACGCAGTATTTT. The full variable domain, completed using reference TRBV28 and TRBJ2-3, is DVKVTQSSRYLVKRTGEKVFLECVQDMDHENMFWYRQDPGLGLRLIYFSYDVKMKEKGDIPEGYSVSREKKERFSLILESASTNQTSMYLCASSSGQFAVDTQYFGPGTRLTVL.

CDR3 sequence reads: CASGIGQGRYDEQFF. The CDR3 coding sequence is TGTGCCAGCGGAATCGGCCAGGGGCGCTATGATGAGCAGTTCTTC. The V and J genes are TRBV7-3 and TRBJ2-1; a possible D gene is TRBD1 (6 bases). The V end was cut by 8 bases, the J end by 8 bases, with 22 bases between. There are 15 residues in the CDR3. Germline CDR1 SGHTA, CDR2 FQGTGA.

This chain links TRBV27 with TRBJ1-2; 7 bases match TRBD1. CDR1 is MNHEY, CDR2 SMNVEV, per germline (reference sequence). The junction had 6 bases not matched to a gene; V was cut back by 5 bases and J by 6 bases. CDR3 length: 13 amino acids. The CDR3 DNA is TGTGCCAGCAGTCGACAGGGCTTCGATGGCTACACCTTC. Translation: CASSRQGFDGYTF.

The chain combines TRBV4-1 with TRBJ1-5; 12 bases are shared with TRBD1. This CDR3 region has 15 residues. V trimming: 5 bases; J trimming: 6 bases; junction bases outside the gene matches: 5. CDR1 and CDR2 from the germline V gene are MGHRA and YSYEKL. CDR3 in amino acids: CASSEGDRGLQPQHF. CDR3 DNA sequence: TGCGCCAGCAGCGAAGGGGACAGGGGGCTTCAGCCCCAGCATTTT.

This clone was found a few times. This rearrangement joins TRBV11-3 to TRBJ2-5; a weak D match, TRBD2 (6 bases). The CDR3 is 14 residues long. The V gene lost 5 bases and the J gene lost 5 bases, with 15 bases spanning the gap. Germline loops: CDR1 SGHNT, CDR2 YENEEA. Here the CDR3 DNA reads TGTGCCAGCAGCCCCGGGGGACCTCTGGAGACCCAGTACTTC. Its protein product is CASSPGGPLETQYF.

This clone was detected once. The chain is built from TRBV5-1 and TRBJ1-2, with 10 nucleotides matching TRBD1. V trimming: 4 bases; J trimming: 4 bases; junction bases outside the gene matches: 7. CDR3 length: 15 amino acids. CDR1 SGHRS and CDR2 YFSETQ come from the germline V gene. The CDR3 reads CASSDRDRGTYGYTF. CDR3 sequence (DNA): TGCGCCAGCAGCGACCGGGACAGGGGCACCTATGGCTACACCTTC.

The CDR3, as DNA: TGTGCCAGCAGCCCCAGGGCAAGGGGCTACACCTTC. It is translated as CASSPRARGYTF. V is TRBV11-2 and J is TRBJ1-2; TRBD1 might be the D (5 bases). Germline V gene sequence: CDR1 SGHAT, CDR2 FQNNGV. V was shortened by 5 bases and J by 8 bases, with 12 bases between the two germline ends. The CDR3 length is 12 residues. The full variable domain, with the rest looked up from reference TRBV11-2 and TRBJ1-2, is EAGVAQSPRYKIIEKRQSVAFWCNPISGHATLYWYQQILGQGPKLLIQFQNNGVVDDSQLPKDRFSAERLKGVDSTLKIQPAKLEDSAVYLCASSPRARGYTFGSGTRLTVV.

The chain is built from TRBV9 and TRBJ1-2; 8 bases match TRBD1. The length of the CDR3 is 15 residues. With V trimmed by 2 bases and J by 2 bases, 5 bases remained unmatched. Germline V gene data show CDR1 as SGDLS and CDR2 as YYNGEE. The CDR3 DNA is TGTGCCAGCAGCGTCAAGGACAGGGACAACTATGGCTACACCTTC. Residues: CASSVKDRDNYGYTF.

The genes are TRBV18 and TRBJ2-1, with 10 nucleotides matching TRBD2. Germline CDR1 is KGHSH and CDR2 is LQKENI. The CDR3 is made up of 15 amino acids. V shed 3 bases, J shed 5 bases, and the junction held 4 bases outside the gene matches. CDR3 amino acids: CASSPGTSANNEQFF. Written as DNA, the CDR3 is TGTGCCAGCTCACCGGGGACTAGCGCGAACAATGAGCAGTTCTTC.

This clone was counted only a few times. The rearrangement links TRBV5-1 to TRBJ1-2; D ambiguous. Per germline, CDR1 SGHRS and CDR2 YFSETQ. V was clipped by 0 bases and J by 0 bases, with 6 bases between them. CDR3 size: 14 residues. The chain's CDR3 is CASSLELTNYGYTF. The CDR3 DNA reads as TGCGCCAGCAGCTTGGAACTTACTAACTATGGCTACACCTTC.

The chain uses TRBV7-2 and TRBJ2-5; D is ambiguous. Trimming stripped 4 bases from V and 1 base from J, with 7 bases between. CDR1 is SGHTA, CDR2 FQGNSA, per germline. The CDR3 is made up of 13 amino acids. The CDR3 protein is CASSSAAQETQYF. CDR3 in DNA: TGTGCCAGCAGCTCCGCGGCCCAAGAGACCCAGTACTTC.

This chain joins TRBV21-1 and TRBJ2-3; TRBD2, the D gene given by the table, was not confirmed from the DNA. TRBV21-1 is classified as a pseudogene. CDR3 length: 15 residues. The CDR3 spells CASSNGASGRRTQYF. The CDR3 bases are TGTGCCAGCAGCAATGGGGCTAGCGGGCGTAGGACGCAGTATTTT.